This TCR beta chain originates from a study of blood T cell repertoires in COVID-19 (TCRdb year 2020). Notes on the research overall: Collaborator samples came from the United States, Italy and Spain and covered acute and convalescent phases of COVID-19. The prospective study material was composed of cDNA or gDNA derived from T cells, B-cell-depleted T cells, or PBMCs. The sample metadata nearly always contained a de-identified subject ID, COVID-19 status, age in years and sex. Where available, HLA class I and class II types were obtained from metadata supplied by the sample provider rather than from assay-based typing. The dataset comprised deeply sampled blood TCRbeta repertoires from subjects exposed to, actively infected with, or recovered from COVID-19. Samples were obtained from the ongoing ImmuneRACE study (first 160 participants) and from 950 to 1,500 subjects provided by 6 global collaborators. The repertoires were released in a freely available public database meant as a resource for research on the immune response to SARS-CoV-2.

For this clone: The antigen this receptor binds is unknown. The input lacks base qualities; no much larger clone sits a single base away.

Trimming removed 2 bases from V and 2 bases from J; the gene matches leave 1 base unexplained. The CDR3 numbers 13 residues from cysteine through phenylalanine. Left in the record is the CDR3 DNA by itself, 39 bases read in frame from the first base. The germline V gene sets CDR1 to SGHRS and CDR2 to YFSETQ. Overall study outcomes, separate from this receptor: Clinical and demographic metadata were provided uncurated, with the amount varying by source and participant.

TCRbeta CDR3 regions were amplified from genomic DNA using the immunoSEQ Assay, a bias-controlled multiplex PCR. For the original study's pipeline: The number of nucleated cells in each sample was estimated from the amplification of reference gene primers within the assay. To quantify the absolute abundance of each unique TCRbeta CDR3 rearrangement, sequence reads were collapsed and filtered. For each sample, productive Simpson clonality was calculated as the square root of Simpson's diversity index over productive rearrangements. In TCRdb, the immuneACCESS table is reduced to in-frame sequences with V and J assigned. These tables do not hold every clone; where another copy was compared, an unresolved V gene accounts for under half, and the others remain unexplained. V, J and clone size reflect that table, while D and trimming were determined from the DNA. Present in this sample are about 260,000 clones, around 78% of which were seen just once. Jointly, the top ten make up 4.6% of the sample.

Another Seattle source contributed samples from volunteer blood donors who had recovered from COVID-19. The collaborating institutions used their own protocols to collect whole blood in K2EDTA tubes. For TCRbeta analysis, collaborators shipped samples as frozen whole blood, isolated PBMCs, or DNA extracted from either of those sample types. The sequence was collected from a man in his sixties who had recovered from COVID-19. The receptor chain draws on TRBV5-1 and TRBJ2-7; 7 junctional bases match TRBD2. The sample taken for sequencing was peripheral blood. The CDR3 protein sequence reads: CASSFGGAYEQYF. The sequenced DNA is TGCGCCAGCAGCTTTGGGGGGGCCTACGAGCAGTACTTC.